This T cell receptor (beta chain) was obtained from a study of T cell changes during pregnancy in multiple sclerosis. Generated by immunoSEQ multiplex PCR, the TCRdb table keeps only in-frame clones and is missing some. This sample yields around 80,000 clones, of which about 90% are seen a single time; about 3% belongs to the top ten. Losses at the gene ends were 4 bases for V and 2 bases for J; bases not matched to a gene: 8. The CDR3 covers 16 residues. Germline V lookup: CDR1 LNHDA, CDR2 SQIVND (reference sequence). This specimen was peripheral blood, taken before pregnancy. The V gene is TRBV19, the J gene TRBJ2-5; 9 bases are shared with TRBD2. The source of this sequence is a female donor with multiple sclerosis, enrolled in a pregnancy study. The CDR3 bases are TGTGCCAGTAGTAGTCTAGCGGGATCAGGGCAAGAGACCCAGTACTTC. Protein product: CASSSLAGSGQETQYF.